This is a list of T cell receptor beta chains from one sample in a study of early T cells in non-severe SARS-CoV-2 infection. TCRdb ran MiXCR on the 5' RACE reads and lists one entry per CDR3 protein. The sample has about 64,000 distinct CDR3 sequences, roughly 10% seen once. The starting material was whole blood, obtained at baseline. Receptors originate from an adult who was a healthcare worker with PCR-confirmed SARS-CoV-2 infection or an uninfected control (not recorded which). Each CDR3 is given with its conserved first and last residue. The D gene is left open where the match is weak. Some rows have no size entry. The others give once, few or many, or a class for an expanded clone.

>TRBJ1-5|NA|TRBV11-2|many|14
CASSLDWGVGPQHF
TGTGCCAGCAGCTTAGATTGGGGAGTGGGGCCCCAGCATTTT
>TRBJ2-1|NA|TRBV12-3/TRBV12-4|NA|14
CASSLAGPKYEQFF
TGTGCCAGCAGTTTAGCAGGCCCTAAGTATGAGCAGTTCTTC
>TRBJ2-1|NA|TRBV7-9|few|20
CASSYTVRRGTPSSYNEQFF
TGTGCCAGCAGCTACACCGTCCGTCGGGGGACTCCAAGCTCCTACAATGAGCAGTTCTTC
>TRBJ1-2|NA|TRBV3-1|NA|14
CASSQDRIAYGYTF
TGTGCCAGCAGCCAAGATCGGATTGCCTATGGCTACACCTTC
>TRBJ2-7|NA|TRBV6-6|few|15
CASSQRQASSYEQYF
TGTGCCAGCAGTCAGAGACAGGCGAGCTCCTACGAGCAGTACTTC
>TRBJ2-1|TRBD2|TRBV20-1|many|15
CSARDGLAGGHEQFF
TGCAGTGCTAGAGACGGACTAGCGGGGGGGCATGAGCAGTTCTTC
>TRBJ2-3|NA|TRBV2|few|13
CATRVFLSDTQYF
TGTGCCACCAGGGTCTTTCTTTCGGATACGCAGTATTTT
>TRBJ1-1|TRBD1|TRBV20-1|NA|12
CSASQGAPEAFF
TGCAGTGCCAGTCAGGGGGCCCCTGAAGCTTTCTTT
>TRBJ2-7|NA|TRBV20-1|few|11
CSALTGYEQYF
TGCAGTGCCTTGACAGGTTACGAGCAGTACTTC
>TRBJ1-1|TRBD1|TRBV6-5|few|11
CASSKGQEAFF
TGTGCCAGCAGTAAGGGACAGGAGGCTTTCTTT
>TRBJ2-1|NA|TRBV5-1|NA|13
CASSFDSYNEQFF
TGCGCCAGCAGCTTCGACAGTTACAATGAGCAGTTCTTC
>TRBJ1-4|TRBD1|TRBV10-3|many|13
CATLTGGNEKLFF
TGTGCCACCTTGACAGGGGGAAATGAAAAACTGTTTTTT
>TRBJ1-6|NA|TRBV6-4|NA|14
CASSEASYNSPLHF
TGTGCCAGCAGCGAGGCCTCCTATAATTCACCCCTCCACTTT
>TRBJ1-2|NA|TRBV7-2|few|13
CASSPENLYGYTF
TGTGCCAGCAGCCCCGAGAACCTCTATGGCTACACCTTC
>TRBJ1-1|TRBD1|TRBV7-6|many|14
CASSPGQGNTEAFF
TGTGCCAGCAGCCCCGGACAGGGGAACACTGAAGCTTTCTTT
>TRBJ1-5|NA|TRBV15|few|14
CATSRSFLGEPQHF
TGTGCCACCAGCAGATCTTTCCTGGGTGAGCCCCAGCATTTT
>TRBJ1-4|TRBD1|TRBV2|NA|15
CASKARGGLNEKLFF
TGTGCCAGCAAGGCCAGAGGGGGCCTTAATGAAAAACTGTTTTTT
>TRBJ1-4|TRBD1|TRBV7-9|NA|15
CASSLDRDRGRRMFF
TGTGCCAGCAGCTTAGACCGGGACAGGGGGCGGCGGATGTTTTTT
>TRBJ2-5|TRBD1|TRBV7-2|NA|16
CASSPPGTGWAETQYF
TGTGCCAGCAGCCCACCCGGGACAGGGTGGGCAGAGACCCAGTACTTC
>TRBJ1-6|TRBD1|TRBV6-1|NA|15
CASSPATGSNSPLHF
TGTGCCAGCAGTCCAGCGACAGGGTCTAATTCACCCCTCCACTTT
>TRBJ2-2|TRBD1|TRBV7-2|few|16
CASSPQTGVGTGELFF
TGTGCCAGCAGCCCTCAGACAGGGGTCGGGACCGGGGAGCTGTTTTTT
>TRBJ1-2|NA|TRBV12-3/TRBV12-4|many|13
CASSLLSGVGYTF
TGTGCCAGCAGTTTATTATCTGGAGTTGGCTACACCTTC
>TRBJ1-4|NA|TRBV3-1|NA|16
CASSERGDGTNEKLFF
TGTGCCAGCAGCGAAAGGGGGGATGGAACTAATGAAAAACTGTTTTTT
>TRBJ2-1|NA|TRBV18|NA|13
CASSPPVRYEQFF
TGTGCCAGCTCACCACCCGTCCGGTATGAGCAGTTCTTC
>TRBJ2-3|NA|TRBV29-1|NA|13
CSVVPSSTDTQYF
TGCAGCGTTGTGCCCTCTAGCACAGATACGCAGTATTTT
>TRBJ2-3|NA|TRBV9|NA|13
CASALGVTDTQYF
TGTGCCAGCGCCCTGGGGGTCACAGATACGCAGTATTTT
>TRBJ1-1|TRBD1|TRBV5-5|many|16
CASSPGGGWVNTEAFF
TGTGCCAGCAGCCCAGGGGGCGGCTGGGTGAACACTGAAGCTTTCTTT
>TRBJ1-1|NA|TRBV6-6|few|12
CAIKGMNTEAFF
TGTGCCATTAAAGGCATGAACACTGAAGCTTTCTTT
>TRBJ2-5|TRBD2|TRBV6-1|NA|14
CASSIAGLGETQYF
TGTGCCAGCAGTATAGCGGGGCTGGGGGAGACCCAGTACTTC
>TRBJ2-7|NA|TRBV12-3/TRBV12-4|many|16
CASSSGASGSSYEQYF
TGTGCCAGCAGTTCGGGGGCTAGCGGATCTTCCTACGAGCAGTACTTC
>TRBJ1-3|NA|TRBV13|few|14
CASSFGPSGNTIYF
TGTGCCAGCAGCTTCGGGCCCTCTGGAAACACCATATATTTT
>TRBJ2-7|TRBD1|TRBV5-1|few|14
CASKTGSSHYEQYF
TGCGCCAGCAAGACAGGGAGTTCCCACTACGAGCAGTACTTC
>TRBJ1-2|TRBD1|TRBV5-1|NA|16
CASSSHTTGSPYGYTF
TGCGCCAGCAGCTCCCACACGACAGGGAGCCCCTATGGCTACACCTTC
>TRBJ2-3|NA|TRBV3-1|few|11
CASVSADTQYF
TGTGCCAGCGTTTCGGCAGATACGCAGTATTTT
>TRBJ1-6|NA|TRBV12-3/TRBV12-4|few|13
CASAQLSNSPLHF
TGTGCCAGCGCTCAGTTATCGAATTCACCCCTCCACTTT